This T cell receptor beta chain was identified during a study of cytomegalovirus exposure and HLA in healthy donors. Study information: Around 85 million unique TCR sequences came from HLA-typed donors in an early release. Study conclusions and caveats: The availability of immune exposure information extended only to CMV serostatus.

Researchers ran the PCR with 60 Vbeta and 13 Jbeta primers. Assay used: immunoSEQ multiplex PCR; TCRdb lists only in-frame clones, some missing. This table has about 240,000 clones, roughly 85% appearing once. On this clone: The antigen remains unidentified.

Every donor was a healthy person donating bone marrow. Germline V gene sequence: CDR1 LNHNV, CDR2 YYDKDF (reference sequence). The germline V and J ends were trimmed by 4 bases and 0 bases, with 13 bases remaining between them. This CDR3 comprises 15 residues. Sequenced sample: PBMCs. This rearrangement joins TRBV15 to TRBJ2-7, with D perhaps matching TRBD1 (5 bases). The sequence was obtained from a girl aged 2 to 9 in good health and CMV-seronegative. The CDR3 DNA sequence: TGTGCCACCAGCACCCGACAGTGGGTCTCCTACGAGCAGTACTTC. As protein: CATSTRQWVSYEQYF.